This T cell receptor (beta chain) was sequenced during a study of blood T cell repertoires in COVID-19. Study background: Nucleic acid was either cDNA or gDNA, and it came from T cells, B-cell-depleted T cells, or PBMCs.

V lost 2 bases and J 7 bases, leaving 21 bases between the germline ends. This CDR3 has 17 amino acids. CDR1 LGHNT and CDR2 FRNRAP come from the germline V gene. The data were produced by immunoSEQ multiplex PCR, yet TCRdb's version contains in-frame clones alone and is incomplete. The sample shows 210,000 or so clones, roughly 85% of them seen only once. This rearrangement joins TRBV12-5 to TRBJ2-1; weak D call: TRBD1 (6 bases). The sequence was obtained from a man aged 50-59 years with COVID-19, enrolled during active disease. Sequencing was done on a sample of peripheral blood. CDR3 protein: CASGLSYALGAWNEQFF. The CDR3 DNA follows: TGTGCTAGTGGTTTGTCCTACGCGTTGGGGGCATGGAATGAGCAGTTCTTC.